The clone carrying this TCR beta chain has just one count. TCRdb redid the calling of the 5' RACE reads with MiXCR, one entry per CDR3 protein. The table has under 250,000 distinct CDR3 sequences, about an eighth seen once. This record belongs to a study of identical twins. The same data also went into a second study, on yellow fever vaccine responses in identical twins. Per that study: Each twin's T cell response to the vaccine was reported to look partly convergent and partly personalized.

Sequenced: memory (CD45RO+) T cells sorted from blood. The receptor was derived from a young woman in good health.

CDR3 residues: CSVDSGRGRDTQYF. Written as DNA, the CDR3 is TGCAGCGTTGATAGCGGGAGGGGTCGGGATACGCAGTATTTT. The chain combines TRBV29-1 with TRBJ2-3; 11 positions match TRBD2. CDR1 and CDR2 from the germline V gene are SQVTM and ANQGSEA. The CDR3 sequence is 14 residues long. Unmatched junction bases numbered 5, after V lost 3 bases and J lost 6 bases.